The 19 T cell receptor beta chains given below trace back to one sample, sequenced in a study of shared clonotypes between healthy human individuals. As defined, naive CD8 cells were CD45RO-negative and positively selected for CCR7, with terminally differentiated effector memory CD45RA+ cells excluded. The protocol was immunoSEQ multiplex PCR, while the TCRdb copy is restricted to in-frame clones and leaves out a portion. Seen here are around 2,000,000 clones, approximately 95% observed once, and the top ten hold 0.9% to 1.4%. Sequenced: naive CD8+ T cells sorted from blood. The receptor set was obtained from a man aged 18 to 30 in good health.

This clone was seen just once. The chain carries TRBV6-6 and TRBJ2-3; 7 bases match TRBD2. The CDR3 covers 15 residues. V was clipped by 5 bases and J by 0 bases; unmatched bases: 5. CDR1 and CDR2 (germline): MNHNY, SVGAGI (reference sequence). Here the CDR3 reads CASSGGRASTDTQYF. The CDR3 DNA is TGTGCCAGCAGTGGGGGGAGGGCCAGCACAGATACGCAGTATTTT.

The table lists this clone with a count of one. In the same sample, other DNA sequences code for this CDR3. In DNA form, the CDR3 reads TGTGCCAGCAGTTTCTTGGCGGGGGGCACAGATACGCAGTATTTT. It is translated as CASSFLAGGTDTQYF. V usage is TRBV27 and J usage is TRBJ2-3; 7 positions agree with TRBD2. Germline loops: CDR1 MNHEY, CDR2 SMNVEV (reference sequence). The CDR3 runs to 15 residues. V was pared by 3 bases and J by 1 base, with 4 bases of the junction left unmatched.

The V gene is TRBV6-5, the J gene TRBJ2-3; 11 bases line up with TRBD2. The V segment lost 8 bases and the J segment 4 bases; nucleotides outside the gene matches: 8. The CDR3 has 15 amino acids. Germline CDR1 MNHEY, CDR2 SVGAGI. This chain's CDR3 is CASALAGGSPDTQYF. For the CDR3, the DNA is TGTGCCAGCGCTTTAGCGGGAGGGTCTCCAGATACGCAGTATTTT.

J is TRBJ2-4 and V is TRBV13; no clear D. There are 17 residues in the CDR3. Germline assignment: CDR1 PRHDT and CDR2 FYEKMQ (reference sequence). V lost 4 bases and J 4 bases, leaving 20 bases between the germline ends. CDR3 in amino acids: CASSSNQISPGKNIQYF. The CDR3 DNA sequence: TGTGCCAGCAGCTCCAACCAGATCTCACCCGGAAAAAACATTCAGTACTTC.

CDR3 sequence (DNA): TGTGCCAGCAGCTTACTGCAGGGGAATGAGGACACCATATATTTT. Protein product: CASSLLQGNEDTIYF. The chain couples TRBV7-9 to TRBJ1-3, with D possibly matching TRBD1 (6 bases). The germline gives CDR1 SEHNR, CDR2 FQNEAQ (reference sequence). The CDR3 extends over 15 amino acids. The V end was cut by 2 bases, the J end by 8 bases, with 16 bases between. Full variable domain (outside the CDR3, taken from reference TRBV7-9 and TRBJ1-3): DTGVSQNPRHKITKRGQNVTFRCDPISEHNRLYWYRQTLGQGPEFLTYFQNEAQLEKSRLLSDRFSAERPKGSFSTLEIQRTEQGDSAMYLCASSLLQGNEDTIYFGEGSWLTVV.

This chain uses TRBV28 with TRBJ1-6, with D possibly TRBD1 on 5 matching bases. Per the germline V gene, CDR1 is MDHEN and CDR2 is SYDVKM. Trimming stripped 0 bases from V and 10 bases from J, with 13 bases between. The CDR3 covers 15 residues. In nucleotides, the CDR3 is TGTGCCAGCAGTTTATGGGGTCAGGGCGGATCACCCCTCCACTTT. Translating gives CASSLWGQGGSPLHF.

This rearrangement joins TRBV5-1 to TRBJ2-5; TRBD1 might be the D (6 bases). The CDR3 has 15 residues. Germline V lookup: CDR1 SGHRS, CDR2 YFSETQ. Deletions cut 7 bases from V and 2 bases from J, with 18 bases between. The CDR3 region has the DNA TGCGCCAGCCGGGACACCATAAGCACGCAAGAGACCCAGTACTTC. As protein: CASRDTISTQETQYF.

J is TRBJ2-1 and V is TRBV2, with TRBD2 matching 8 bases. The CDR3 extends over 17 amino acids. V trimming: 5 bases; J trimming: 4 bases; junction bases outside the gene matches: 13. CDR1 and CDR2 from the germline V gene are SNHLY and FYNNEI. The CDR3 is CASSPGHGLAKYNEQFF. The CDR3 nucleotides read TGTGCCAGCAGTCCAGGGCATGGACTAGCTAAATACAATGAGCAGTTCTTC.

The chain links TRBV7-9 to TRBJ1-5; unclear D gene. The V gene lost 3 bases and the J gene lost 5 bases, with 11 bases spanning the gap. The germline CDR1 and CDR2 sequences are SEHNR and FQNEAQ (reference sequence). The CDR3 extends over 14 amino acids. Here the CDR3 reads CASSFTGSYQPQHF. For the CDR3, the DNA is TGTGCCAGCAGCTTCACGGGGTCTTATCAGCCCCAGCATTTT.

The J gene is TRBJ2-5, the V gene TRBV27, with 10 bases lining up with TRBD2. Germline V lookup: CDR1 MNHEY, CDR2 SMNVEV (reference sequence). The V and J ends lost 5 bases and 5 bases, in that order; junction bases with no gene match: 8. The CDR3 loop spans 15 amino acids. The CDR3 loop is CASSRQRGGLETQYF. DNA for the CDR3: TGTGCCAGCAGTCGACAGCGGGGGGGCTTGGAGACCCAGTACTTC.

This rearrangement joins TRBV27 to TRBJ2-2; TRBD2 matches 9 bases. This CDR3 comprises 17 residues. Trimming removed 1 base from V and 3 bases from J; junction bases left unmatched: 6. Germline V lookup: CDR1 MNHEY, CDR2 SMNVEV (reference sequence). The CDR3 region has the DNA TGTGCCAGCAGTTTATGGGCTAGCGGGATACACACCGGGGAGCTGTTTTTT. It translates to CASSLWASGIHTGELFF.

The chain couples TRBV27 to TRBJ2-7; D ambiguous. V was shortened by 5 bases and J by 6 bases, with 14 bases between the two germline ends. This CDR3 region has 13 residues. Germline V gene data show CDR1 as MNHEY and CDR2 as SMNVEV (reference sequence). The CDR3 is CASSLEGMGEQYF. Written as DNA, the CDR3 is TGTGCCAGCAGTCTTGAAGGGATGGGCGAGCAGTACTTC.

About this clone itself: The sample has other DNA sequences that encode this CDR3 too. CDR3 sequence (DNA): TGTGCCAGCAGCTTAGGAACAGGGGGCTATGGCTACACCTTC. Protein product: CASSLGTGGYGYTF. This chain uses TRBV7-9 with TRBJ1-2; 8 bases align to TRBD1. Trimming took 1 base from V and 4 from J; bases not matched to a gene: 2. The CDR3 loop spans 14 amino acids. Germline V gene sequence: CDR1 SEHNR, CDR2 FQNEAQ (reference sequence).

This chain uses TRBV6-5 with TRBJ1-2; 9 bases line up with TRBD1. CDR3 length: 15 residues. CDR1 MNHEY and CDR2 SVGAGI come from the germline V gene. With V trimmed by 6 bases and J by 2 bases, 7 bases remained unmatched. The CDR3 bases are TGTGCCAGCAGCCTCTCCGGGACAGGGAACTATGGCTACACCTTC. It encodes CASSLSGTGNYGYTF.

This rearrangement joins TRBV7-9 to TRBJ2-1; a possible D gene is TRBD1 (6 bases). CDR1 is SEHNR and CDR2 is FQNEAQ in the germline V gene (reference sequence). Trimming pared 5 bases from V and 8 bases from J, leaving 25 bases between. This CDR3 spans 17 amino acids. This chain's CDR3 is CASSDTGQLATTDEQFF. The CDR3 nucleotides are TGTGCCAGCAGCGATACAGGACAGCTGGCCACCACGGATGAGCAGTTCTTC.

V is TRBV25-1 and J is TRBJ1-2; unclear D gene. The V and J ends lost 4 bases and 3 bases respectively, with 9 bases between them. Looked up from germline, CDR1 is MGHDK and CDR2 is SYGVNS. This CDR3 region has 13 residues. The DNA for the CDR3 is TGTGCCAGCAGTGTGTCCAGTGACTATGGCTACACCTTC. It yields the protein CASSVSSDYGYTF.

Details on this clone: The sample holds other DNA sequences that translate to the same CDR3. This sequence joins TRBV7-9 and TRBJ2-5, with D unclear. This CDR3 is 13 amino acids long. V lost 0 bases to trimming and J lost 2 bases, with 4 bases between them. Germline V gene sequence: CDR1 SEHNR, CDR2 FQNEAQ (reference sequence). The CDR3 DNA reads TGTGCCAGCAGCTTAGCGGTACAAGAGACCCAGTACTTC. Its protein product is CASSLAVQETQYF. The whole variable domain, filled in from reference TRBV7-9 and TRBJ2-5, reads DTGVSQNPRHKITKRGQNVTFRCDPISEHNRLYWYRQTLGQGPEFLTYFQNEAQLEKSRLLSDRFSAERPKGSFSTLEIQRTEQGDSAMYLCASSLAVQETQYFGPGTRLLVL.

The CDR3 loop is CASRPGQGAPNEKLFF. The CDR3 DNA sequence: TGCGCCAGCAGACCGGGACAGGGGGCACCTAATGAAAAACTGTTTTTT. This chain joins TRBV5-1 and TRBJ1-4, with 12 positions matching TRBD1. CDR3 size: 16 residues. Germline V CDR1 and CDR2: SGHRS, YFSETQ. V gave up 5 bases and J gave up 3 bases; unmatched junction bases: 5.

V usage is TRBV29-1 and J usage is TRBJ2-3, with 7 bases lining up with TRBD1. The germline V gene has CDR1 SQVTM and CDR2 ANQGSEA. J was trimmed by 7 bases and V by 1 base; bases with no gene match: 5. There are 13 residues in the CDR3. The CDR3 loop reads CSVEGQGAYTQYF. In DNA form, the CDR3 reads TGCAGCGTTGAAGGACAGGGTGCGTATACGCAGTATTTT.